These 2 T cell receptor beta chains came from one sample sequenced in a study of blood T cell repertoires in COVID-19. TCRdb's copy holds only in-frame clones and misses some; the assay was immunoSEQ multiplex PCR. The table includes a few hundred thousand clones, more than 75% detected once. Specimen: peripheral blood. The receptors stem from a human donor in a cohort sampled during active COVID-19.

There are a few counts of this clone. The rearrangement joins TRBV11-3 to TRBJ1-4; the match to TRBD1 covers 8 bases. The germline V gene has CDR1 SGHNT and CDR2 YENEEA. The V gene end was trimmed by 3 bases and the J gene end by 8 bases; junction bases not matched to a gene: 14. CDR3 length: 17 residues. The CDR3 DNA sequence: TGTGCCAGCAGCTTCCGGGACAGGTCCCCCCGGTGGGAAAAACTGTTTTTT. Residues: CASSFRDRSPRWEKLFF.

The chain recombines TRBV4-1 with TRBJ1-2, with a tentative D call TRBD1 (5 bases). This CDR3 contains 15 residues. Germline CDR1 MGHRA, CDR2 YSYEKL. V lost 3 bases and J lost 8, with 19 bases in between. The CDR3 spells CASSHPGGAATGYTF. CDR3 DNA sequence: TGCGCCAGCAGCCATCCCGGAGGGGCAGCGACCGGCTACACCTTC.